The entry below describes one T cell receptor beta chain. The sample is drawn from a study of shared T cell receptors in the human thymus. TCRdb's table, derived via immunoSEQ multiplex PCR, lists solely in-frame clones and lacks some. The sample contains hundreds of thousands of clones, over 75% of which appear only once. The data were also submitted as part of a second study, on human thymus T cells. In that study: Repertoires sampled from thymus and blood appeared biased in V and J gene usage.

The source is a boy younger than two with a congenital heart defect. The sample was thymocytes.

The CDR3 loop reads CASSQVSFTEAFF. DNA of the CDR3: TGCGCCAGCAGCCAAGTGTCTTTCACTGAAGCTTTCTTT. This chain joins TRBV4-1 and TRBJ1-1; D gene unclear. Trimming shortened V by 1 base and J by 4 bases, and 7 bases separated the two germline ends. Germline V lookup: CDR1 MGHRA, CDR2 YSYEKL. CDR3 length equals 13 residues.